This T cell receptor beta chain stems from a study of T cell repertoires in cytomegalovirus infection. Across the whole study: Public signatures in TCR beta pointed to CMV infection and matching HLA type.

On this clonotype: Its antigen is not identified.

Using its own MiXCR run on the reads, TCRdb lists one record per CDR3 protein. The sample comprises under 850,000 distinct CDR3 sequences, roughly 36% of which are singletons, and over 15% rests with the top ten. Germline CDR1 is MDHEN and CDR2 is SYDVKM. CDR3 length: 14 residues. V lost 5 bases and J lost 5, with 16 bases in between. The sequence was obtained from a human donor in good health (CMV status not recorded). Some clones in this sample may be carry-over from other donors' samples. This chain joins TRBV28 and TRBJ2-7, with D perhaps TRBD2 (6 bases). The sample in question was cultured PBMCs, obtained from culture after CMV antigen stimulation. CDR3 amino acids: CASSKPGTLNEQYF. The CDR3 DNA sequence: TGTGCCAGCAGTAAACCAGGGACTTTGAACGAGCAGTACTTC.